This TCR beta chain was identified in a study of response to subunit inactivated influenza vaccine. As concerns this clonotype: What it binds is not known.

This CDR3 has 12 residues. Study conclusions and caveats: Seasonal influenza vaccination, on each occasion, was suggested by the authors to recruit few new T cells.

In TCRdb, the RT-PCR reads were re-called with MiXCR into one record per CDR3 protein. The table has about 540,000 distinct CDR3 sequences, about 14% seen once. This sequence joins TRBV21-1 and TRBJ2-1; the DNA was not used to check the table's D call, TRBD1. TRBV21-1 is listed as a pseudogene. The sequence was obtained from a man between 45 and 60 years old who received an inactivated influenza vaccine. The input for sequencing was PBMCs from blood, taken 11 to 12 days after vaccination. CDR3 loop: CASSKAGGEQFF. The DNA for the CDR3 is TGTGCCAGCAGCAAAGCTGGGGGTGAGCAGTTCTTC.